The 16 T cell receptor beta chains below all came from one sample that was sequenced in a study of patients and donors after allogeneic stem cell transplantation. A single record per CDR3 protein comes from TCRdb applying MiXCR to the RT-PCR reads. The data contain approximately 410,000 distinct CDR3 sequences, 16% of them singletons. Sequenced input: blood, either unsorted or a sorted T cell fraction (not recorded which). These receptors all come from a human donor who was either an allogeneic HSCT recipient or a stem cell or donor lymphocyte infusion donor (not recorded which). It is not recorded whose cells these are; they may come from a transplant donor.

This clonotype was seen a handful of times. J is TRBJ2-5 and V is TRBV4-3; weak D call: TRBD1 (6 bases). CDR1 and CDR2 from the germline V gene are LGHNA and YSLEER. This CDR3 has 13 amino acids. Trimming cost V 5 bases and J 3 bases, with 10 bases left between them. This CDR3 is CASSGHREETQYF. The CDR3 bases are TGCGCCAGCAGCGGACACAGGGAAGAGACCCAGTACTTC.

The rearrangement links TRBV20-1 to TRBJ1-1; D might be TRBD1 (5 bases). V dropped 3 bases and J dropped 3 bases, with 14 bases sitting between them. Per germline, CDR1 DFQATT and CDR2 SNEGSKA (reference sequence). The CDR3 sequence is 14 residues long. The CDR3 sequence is CSASAPGTYTEAFF. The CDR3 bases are TGCAGTGCTAGTGCCCCCGGGACGTACACTGAAGCTTTCTTT.

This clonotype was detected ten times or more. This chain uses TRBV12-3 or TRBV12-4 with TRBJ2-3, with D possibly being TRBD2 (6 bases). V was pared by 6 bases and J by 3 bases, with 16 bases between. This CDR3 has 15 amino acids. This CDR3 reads CASSRDSLGTDTQYF. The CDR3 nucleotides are TGTGCCAGCAGCCGGGACTCCCTGGGGACAGATACGCAGTATTTT.

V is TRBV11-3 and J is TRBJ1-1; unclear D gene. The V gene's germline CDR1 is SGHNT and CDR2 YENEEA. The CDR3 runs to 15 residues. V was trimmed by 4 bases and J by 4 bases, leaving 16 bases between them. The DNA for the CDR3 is TGTGCCAGCAGCTCCCCAGTGGCTTTGAGCACTGAAGCTTTCTTT. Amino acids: CASSSPVALSTEAFF.

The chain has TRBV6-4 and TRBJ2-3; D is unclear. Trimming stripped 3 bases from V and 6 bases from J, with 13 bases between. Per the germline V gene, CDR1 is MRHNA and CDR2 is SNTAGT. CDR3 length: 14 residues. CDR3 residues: CASSEPGVGDTQYF. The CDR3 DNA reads TGTGCCAGCAGTGAACCAGGCGTCGGGGATACGCAGTATTTT.

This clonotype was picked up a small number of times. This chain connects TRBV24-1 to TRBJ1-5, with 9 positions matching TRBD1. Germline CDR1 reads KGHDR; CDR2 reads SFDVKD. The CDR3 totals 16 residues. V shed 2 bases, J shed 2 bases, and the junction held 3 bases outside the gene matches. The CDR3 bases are TGTGCCACCAGTGATTCCCGGACAGGGGGCAATCAGCCCCAGCATTTT. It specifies CATSDSRTGGNQPQHF.

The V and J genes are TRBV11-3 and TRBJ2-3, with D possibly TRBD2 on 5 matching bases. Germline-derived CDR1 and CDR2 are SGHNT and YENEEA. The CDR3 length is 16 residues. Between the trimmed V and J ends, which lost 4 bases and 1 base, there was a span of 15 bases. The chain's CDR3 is CASSSRGIRGTDTQYF. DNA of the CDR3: TGTGCCAGCAGCTCGAGAGGGATCCGGGGCACAGATACGCAGTATTTT.

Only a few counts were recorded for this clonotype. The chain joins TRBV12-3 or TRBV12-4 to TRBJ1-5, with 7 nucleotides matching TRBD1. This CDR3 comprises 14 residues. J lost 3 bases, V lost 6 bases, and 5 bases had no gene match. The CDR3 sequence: CASRTTGNNQPQHF. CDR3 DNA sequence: TGTGCCAGCAGGACGACAGGGAACAATCAGCCCCAGCATTTT.

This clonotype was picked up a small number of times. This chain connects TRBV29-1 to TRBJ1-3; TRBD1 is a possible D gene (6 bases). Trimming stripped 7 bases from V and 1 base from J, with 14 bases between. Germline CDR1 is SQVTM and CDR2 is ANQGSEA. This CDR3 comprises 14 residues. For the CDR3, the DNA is TGCAGCGCCGGAAACAGGGTATCTGGAAACACCATATATTTT. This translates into CSAGNRVSGNTIYF.

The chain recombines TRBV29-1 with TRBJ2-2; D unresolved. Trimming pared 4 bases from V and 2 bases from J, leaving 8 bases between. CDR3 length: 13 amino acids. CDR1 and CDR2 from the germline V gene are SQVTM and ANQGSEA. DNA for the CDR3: TGCAGCGTTGGAACCCTCAACACCGGGGAGCTGTTTTTT. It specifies CSVGTLNTGELFF.

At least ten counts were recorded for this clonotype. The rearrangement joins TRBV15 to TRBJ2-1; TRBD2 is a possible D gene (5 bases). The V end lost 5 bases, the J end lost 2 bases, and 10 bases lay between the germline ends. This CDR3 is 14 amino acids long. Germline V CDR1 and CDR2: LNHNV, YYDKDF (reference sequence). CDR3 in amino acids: CATSSLLAYNEQFF. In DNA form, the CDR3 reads TGTGCCACCAGCTCCCTACTAGCCTACAATGAGCAGTTCTTC.

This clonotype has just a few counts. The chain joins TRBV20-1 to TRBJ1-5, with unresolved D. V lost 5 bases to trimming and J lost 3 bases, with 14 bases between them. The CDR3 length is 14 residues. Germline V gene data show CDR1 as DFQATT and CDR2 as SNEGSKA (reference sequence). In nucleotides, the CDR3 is TGCAGTGCTGAAATAAAGGCTTACAATCAGCCCCAGCATTTT. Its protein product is CSAEIKAYNQPQHF.

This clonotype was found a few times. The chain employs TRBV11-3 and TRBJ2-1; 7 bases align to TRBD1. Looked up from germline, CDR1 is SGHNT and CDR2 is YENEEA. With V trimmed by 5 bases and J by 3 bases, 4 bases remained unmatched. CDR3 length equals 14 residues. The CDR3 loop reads CASSQRDSYNEQFF. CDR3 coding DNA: TGTGCCAGCAGCCAAAGGGACAGCTACAATGAGCAGTTCTTC.

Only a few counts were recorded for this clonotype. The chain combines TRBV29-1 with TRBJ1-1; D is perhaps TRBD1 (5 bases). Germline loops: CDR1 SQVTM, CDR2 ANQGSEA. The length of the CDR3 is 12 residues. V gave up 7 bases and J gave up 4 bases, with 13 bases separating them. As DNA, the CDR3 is TGCAGCGCCCTATCGGGGGGCACTGAAGCTTTCTTT. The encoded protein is CSALSGGTEAFF.

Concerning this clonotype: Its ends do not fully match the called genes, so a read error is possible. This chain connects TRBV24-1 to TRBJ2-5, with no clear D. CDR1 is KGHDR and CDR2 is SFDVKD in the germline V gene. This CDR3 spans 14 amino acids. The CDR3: CATSDFRQQETRYF. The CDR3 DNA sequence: TGTGCCACCAGTGATTTTAGGCAGCAAGAGACCCGGTACTTC.

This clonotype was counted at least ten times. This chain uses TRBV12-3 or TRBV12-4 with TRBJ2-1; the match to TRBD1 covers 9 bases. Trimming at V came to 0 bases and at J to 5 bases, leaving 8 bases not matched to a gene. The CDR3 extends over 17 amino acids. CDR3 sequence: CASSLAYGQGRNNEQFF. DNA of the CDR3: TGTGCCAGCAGTTTAGCGTACGGACAGGGGCGCAACAATGAGCAGTTCTTC.